A selection of T cell receptor beta chains follows, all from one sample in a study of blood T cell repertoires in COVID-19. Assay: immunoSEQ multiplex PCR; the TCRdb copy retains only in-frame clones and omits some. The data show tens of thousands of clones, approximately 91% seen once. Input material: peripheral blood. These receptors were obtained from a man aged 70-80 years with active or convalescent COVID-19. The CDR3 runs from the conserved cysteine through the conserved F or W. The D gene is left open where the match is weak. The size entry is marked missing in some rows and otherwise reads once, few, many or a size class.

v_call: TRBV10-1
d_call: TRBD1
clone_size: .
j_call: TRBJ1-6
cdr3_nt: TGCGCCAGCAGGAGCGGGACAGGGGATTCACCCCTCCACTTT
cdr3_aa: CASRSGTGDSPLHF

v_call: TRBV5-1
d_call: TRBD1
clone_size: .
j_call: TRBJ2-2
cdr3_nt: TGCGCCAGCAGCTGGCAGGGGGACGACACCGGGGAGCTGTTTTTT
cdr3_aa: CASSWQGDDTGELFF

v_call: TRBV12-3/TRBV12-4
d_call: .
clone_size: .
j_call: TRBJ1-1
cdr3_nt: TGTGCCAGCAGTTTGATAGGGGGCACTGAAGCTTTCTTT
cdr3_aa: CASSLIGGTEAFF

v_call: TRBV6-6
d_call: .
clone_size: .
j_call: TRBJ1-2
cdr3_nt: TGTGCCAGCAGTTACCAGACAGCTAACTATGGCTACACCTTC
cdr3_aa: CASSYQTANYGYTF

v_call: TRBV5-5
d_call: TRBD2
clone_size: .
j_call: TRBJ2-7
cdr3_nt: TGTGCCAGCAGCTTAACGGGGGGGGGCGAGCAGTACTTC
cdr3_aa: CASSLTGGGEQYF

v_call: TRBV7-9
d_call: TRBD1
clone_size: .
j_call: TRBJ2-3
cdr3_nt: TGTGCCAGCAGCGACATCGACAGGGGAAGCACAGATACGCAGTATTTT
cdr3_aa: CASSDIDRGSTDTQYF

v_call: TRBV5-5
d_call: .
clone_size: .
j_call: TRBJ2-7
cdr3_nt: TGTGCCAGCAGCGGCGGGACAGTGGGGGCCTCCTACGAGCAGTACTTC
cdr3_aa: CASSGGTVGASYEQYF

v_call: TRBV6-5
d_call: TRBD2
clone_size: .
j_call: TRBJ2-7
cdr3_nt: TGTGCCAGCAGCCATCCGGGACTAGCCACCTACGAGCAGTACTTC
cdr3_aa: CASSHPGLATYEQYF

v_call: TRBV24-1
d_call: TRBD1
clone_size: .
j_call: TRBJ1-4
cdr3_nt: TGTGCCACCAGTGACCCCGGGACAGGGGGTGAAAAACTGTTTTTT
cdr3_aa: CATSDPGTGGEKLFF

v_call: TRBV3-1/TRBV3-2
d_call: .
clone_size: .
j_call: TRBJ2-6
cdr3_nt: TGTGCCAGCAGCCAAGAGCCGAGCTCTGGGGCCAACGTCCTGACTTTC
cdr3_aa: CASSQEPSSGANVLTF

v_call: TRBV5-4
d_call: .
clone_size: few
j_call: TRBJ2-7
cdr3_nt: TGTGCCAGCAGCCTTGGATTCCAGGCAGGCTACGAGCAGTACTTC
cdr3_aa: CASSLGFQAGYEQYF

v_call: TRBV23-1
d_call: TRBD1
clone_size: .
j_call: TRBJ1-3
cdr3_nt: TGCGCCAGCAGTCAATCGCCGGACAGGTACTCTGGAAACACCATATATTTT
cdr3_aa: CASSQSPDRYSGNTIYF

v_call: TRBV6-4
d_call: TRBD1
clone_size: .
j_call: TRBJ2-1
cdr3_nt: TGTGCCAGCAGTAATCTGGGACAGGGGGATATTGATGAGCAGTTCTTC
cdr3_aa: CASSNLGQGDIDEQFF

v_call: TRBV19
d_call: TRBD2
clone_size: .
j_call: TRBJ2-1
cdr3_nt: TGTGCCAGTACACTAGCGGGGGGTCCATACAATGAGCAGTTCTTC
cdr3_aa: CASTLAGGPYNEQFF

v_call: TRBV9
d_call: .
clone_size: once
j_call: TRBJ2-3
cdr3_nt: TGTGCCAGCAGCGTAGCGGCACCAGGCACGCAGTATTTT
cdr3_aa: CASSVAAPGTQYF

v_call: TRBV6-5
d_call: TRBD1
clone_size: .
j_call: TRBJ1-5
cdr3_nt: TGTGCCAGCAGCCGGGGACAGGGACAGCCCCAGCATTTT
cdr3_aa: CASSRGQGQPQHF

v_call: TRBV7-9
d_call: TRBD1
clone_size: .
j_call: TRBJ1-4
cdr3_nt: TGTGCCAGCAGCTTAGATGACAGGGGTCTGTTTTTT
cdr3_aa: CASSLDDRGLFF

v_call: TRBV7-2
d_call: TRBD1
clone_size: few
j_call: TRBJ2-3
cdr3_nt: TGTGCCAGCAGCTTATGGCCACAGGGGGCCGAAGATACGCAGTATTTT
cdr3_aa: CASSLWPQGAEDTQYF

v_call: TRBV19
d_call: .
clone_size: once
j_call: TRBJ2-4
cdr3_nt: TGTGCCAGTAGTCCAGACAGTGGGTGGGACATTCAGTACTTC
cdr3_aa: CASSPDSGWDIQYF

v_call: TRBV29-1
d_call: .
clone_size: .
j_call: TRBJ2-6
cdr3_nt: TGCAGCGTACTCTCTGGGGCCAACGTCCTGACTTTC
cdr3_aa: CSVLSGANVLTF

v_call: TRBV30
d_call: .
clone_size: few
j_call: TRBJ1-2
cdr3_nt: TGTGCCTGGAGTAGGCAGGGAAAAGACTACACCTTC
cdr3_aa: CAWSRQGKDYTF

v_call: TRBV10-3
d_call: TRBD2
clone_size: .
j_call: TRBJ2-1
cdr3_nt: TGTGCCATCAGTTCAAGCGGGGGGGAGAATGAGCAGTTCTTC
cdr3_aa: CAISSSGGENEQFF

v_call: TRBV5-1
d_call: TRBD2
clone_size: .
j_call: TRBJ2-7
cdr3_nt: TGCGCCAGCAGCACCGGACTAGCGGTGGAGCAGTACTTC
cdr3_aa: CASSTGLAVEQYF

v_call: TRBV30
d_call: TRBD1
clone_size: .
j_call: TRBJ1-5
cdr3_nt: TGTGCCTGGACGGACAGGGGCTATAGCAATCAGCCCCAGCATTTT
cdr3_aa: CAWTDRGYSNQPQHF

v_call: TRBV24-1
d_call: .
clone_size: .
j_call: TRBJ2-2
cdr3_nt: TGTGCCACCGGGCGGACAGACCTGAACACCGGGGAGCTGTTTTTT
cdr3_aa: CATGRTDLNTGELFF